These 19 T cell receptor beta chains came from one sample sequenced in a study of T cells after yellow fever vaccination. One entry per CDR3 protein results from TCRdb running MiXCR on the 5' RACE reads. The top ten hold 0.5% to 0.65% of the sample, which has about 150,000 distinct CDR3 sequences, about 7% seen once. Sample: CD4+ T cells sorted from PBMCs, taken 10 days after the yellow fever booster vaccination. These receptors all stem from a man aged 25-45 years who received the YFV17D yellow fever vaccine.

This clonotype was recorded at least ten times. The rearrangement uses TRBV4-2 and TRBJ2-5, with TRBD2 identical over 7 bases. The CDR3 is 15 amino acids. Per the germline V gene, CDR1 is LGHNA and CDR2 is YNFKEQ. J gave up 9 bases and V 0 bases, and 10 bases lay outside the gene matches. As DNA, the CDR3 is TGTGCCAGCAGCCAAGATGGGGGGACCCTAGCGGCCCAGTACTTC. Translated: CASSQDGGTLAAQYF.

This rearrangement joins TRBV7-2 to TRBJ2-1; 11 bases line up with TRBD2. The CDR3 has 17 amino acids. CDR1 is SGHTA, CDR2 FQGNSA, per germline. V shed 5 bases, J shed 6 bases, and the junction held 12 bases outside the gene matches. The CDR3 DNA is TGTGCCAGCAGCCTCTCCATAGCGGGAGGGGGTCGCAATGAGCAGTTCTTC. Protein: CASSLSIAGGGRNEQFF.

As for this clonotype: A much more abundant neighbour one base away suggests this may be a read error. The gene calls are TRBV7-2 and TRBJ2-2; tentative D call: TRBD1 (5 bases). The length of the CDR3 is 15 residues. Germline V gives CDR1 SGHTA, CDR2 FQGNSA. V was cut by 6 bases and J by 4 bases, with 15 bases left in between. This chain's CDR3 is CASSPQGTITGELFF. CDR3 in DNA: TGTGCCAGCAGTCCCCAGGGCACGATCACCGGGGAGCTGTTTTTT.

This clonotype was observed at least ten times. The chain is built from TRBV20-1 and TRBJ2-5; D possibly corresponds to TRBD2 (6 bases). Germline-derived CDR1 and CDR2 are DFQATT and SNEGSKA (reference sequence). Trimming pared 3 bases from V and 5 bases from J, leaving 16 bases between. The CDR3 contains 14 residues. The CDR3 sequence: CSASSWEERETQYF. CDR3 bases: TGCAGTGCTAGCTCCTGGGAGGAGCGTGAGACCCAGTACTTC.

This clonotype was counted at least ten times. The chain recombines TRBV9 with TRBJ1-1; tentative D call: TRBD1 (5 bases). CDR3 length: 16 amino acids. V gave up 0 bases and J gave up 1 base, with 13 bases separating them. Germline lookup yields CDR1 SGDLS and CDR2 YYNGEE. The CDR3 reads CASSVGAGSGNTEAFF. CDR3 in DNA: TGTGCCAGCAGCGTAGGGGCAGGGAGTGGGAACACTGAAGCTTTCTTT.

This clonotype was counted only a few times. The chain carries TRBV29-1 and TRBJ1-2; no clear D gene. Per germline, CDR1 SQVTM and CDR2 ANQGSEA. Trimming cost V 4 bases and J 4 bases, with 7 bases left between them. This CDR3 region has 11 residues. CDR3 region: CSVAVFYGYTF. The CDR3 bases are TGCAGCGTTGCAGTGTTCTATGGCTACACCTTC. Full variable domain (remainder filled in from reference TRBV29-1 and TRBJ1-2): SAVISQKPSRDICQRGTSLTIQCQVDSQVTMMFWYRQQPGQSLTLIATANQGSEATYESGFVIDKFPISRPNLTFSTLTVSNMSPEDSSIYLCSVAVFYGYTFGSGTRLTVV.

This clonotype has at least ten counts. The chain uses TRBV20-1 and TRBJ1-3; D is unresolved. In germline, CDR1 is DFQATT, CDR2 SNEGSKA (reference sequence). This CDR3 has 13 amino acids. Between the trimmed V and J ends, which lost 3 bases and 4 bases, there was a span of 10 bases. As DNA, the CDR3 is TGCAGTGCTAGGGAAGGTGGAGGAAACACCATATATTTT. It encodes CSAREGGGNTIYF.

This clonotype was counted at least ten times. The rearrangement joins TRBV5-1 to TRBJ2-7; 9 bases are a match to TRBD1. The CDR3 consists of 15 residues. The ends lost 4 bases at V and 5 bases at J; junction bases unmatched: 10. The germline V gene encodes CDR1 SGHRS and CDR2 YFSETQ. This chain's CDR3 is CASSRILQGAHEQYF. The DNA of the CDR3 is TGCGCCAGCAGCCGAATTCTACAGGGGGCGCACGAGCAGTACTTC.

The table lists this clonotype with many counts. This chain connects TRBV28 to TRBJ2-2, with no clear D. Germline lookup yields CDR1 MDHEN and CDR2 SYDVKM. The CDR3 runs 16 residues. Trimming pared 6 bases from V and 1 base from J, leaving 15 bases between. DNA for the CDR3: TGTGCCAGCAGCTCGGCGCGGAGTCAGAACACCGGGGAGCTGTTTTTT. Translation gives CASSSARSQNTGELFF.

At least ten counts were recorded for this clonotype. J is TRBJ2-2 and V is TRBV5-1; TRBD2 is a possible D gene (5 bases). With 0 bases removed from V and 0 bases from J, the gap between germline ends came to 6 bases. CDR1 and CDR2 from the germline V gene are SGHRS and YFSETQ. The CDR3 spans 15 residues. In DNA form, the CDR3 reads TGCGCCAGCAGCTTGGGAGCGGCGAACACCGGGGAGCTGTTTTTT. Translated: CASSLGAANTGELFF.

This clonotype was seen many times. The chain carries TRBV5-1 and TRBJ2-2; 8 positions match TRBD2. Losses at the gene ends were 7 bases for V and 4 bases for J; bases not matched to a gene: 3. The CDR3 spans 13 residues. Germline lookup yields CDR1 SGHRS and CDR2 YFSETQ. The CDR3 coding sequence is TGCGCCAGCCATCTAGCGGGCACCGGGGAGCTGTTTTTT. It codes for CASHLAGTGELFF.

This clonotype was counted between two and nine times. V and J are TRBV9 and TRBJ2-7; TRBD1 matches at 7 bases. This CDR3 is built from 14 residues. Trimming took 3 bases from V and 2 from J; bases not matched to a gene: 5. In germline, CDR1 is SGDLS, CDR2 YYNGEE. The CDR3 region has the DNA TGTGCCAGCAGCGCGGGACAGAAACCCTACGAGCAGTACTTC. It encodes CASSAGQKPYEQYF.

There are many counts of this clonotype. The chain combines TRBV29-1 with TRBJ2-5; no firm D call. CDR3 length: 9 residues. Between the trimmed V and J ends, which lost 5 bases and 5 bases, there was a span of 3 bases. Germline CDR1 reads SQVTM; CDR2 reads ANQGSEA. As DNA, the CDR3 is TGCAGCGTTTGTGAGACCCAGTACTTC. Translating gives CSVCETQYF.

This sequence joins TRBV5-4 and TRBJ2-5; TRBD1 aligns across 8 bases. Germline trimming cut 0 bases from V and 8 bases from J; bases unmatched to any gene: 15. This CDR3 comprises 17 residues. The germline V gene has CDR1 SGHNT and CDR2 YYREEE (reference sequence). CDR3 protein: CASSLAQNGGQVVTQYF. For the CDR3, the DNA is TGTGCCAGCAGCTTGGCTCAAAACGGGGGACAGGTAGTCACCCAGTACTTC.

This clonotype has only a few counts. The chain couples TRBV4-2 to TRBJ2-2, with a possible D match to TRBD1 (7 bases). V lost 1 base and J lost 4, with 16 bases in between. Germline CDR1 and CDR2: LGHNA and YNFKEQ. This CDR3 has 17 amino acids. This CDR3 is CASSQGRGRSSTGELFF. In DNA form, the CDR3 reads TGTGCCAGCAGCCAAGGGAGGGGGCGTTCGAGCACCGGGGAGCTGTTTTTT.

This clonotype was seen repeatedly, ten times or more. V gene TRBV7-9 combines with J gene TRBJ2-3, with 7 bases that match TRBD1. The germline V gene has CDR1 SEHNR and CDR2 FQNEAQ (reference sequence). V lost 4 bases, J lost 0 bases, and 4 bases stayed unmatched. The CDR3 is 15 residues long. In DNA, the CDR3 is TGTGCCAGCAGCTGGCCGGGACAGAGCACAGATACGCAGTATTTT. Translation gives CASSWPGQSTDTQYF.

This clonotype was observed a handful of times. V is TRBV4-3 and J is TRBJ2-5; 7 nucleotides agree with TRBD2. The CDR3 sequence is 15 residues long. With 0 bases clipped from V and 5 bases from J, the junction kept 6 bases outside the gene matches. Germline values: CDR1 LGHNA, CDR2 YSLEER. Written as DNA, the CDR3 is TGCGCCAGCAGCCAAGAGGGTCGGGAGGTGGAGACCCAGTACTTC. It encodes CASSQEGREVETQYF.

The chain links TRBV4-2 to TRBJ2-7; D may be TRBD2 (5 bases). Germline CDR1 and CDR2: LGHNA and YNFKEQ. The CDR3 totals 14 residues. V lost 0 bases, J lost 5 bases, and 11 bases lay in between. CDR3 amino acids: CASSQESGGNEQYF. In DNA, the CDR3 is TGTGCCAGCAGCCAAGAAAGCGGAGGAAACGAGCAGTACTTC.

Many counts were recorded for this clonotype. V usage is TRBV20-1 and J usage is TRBJ2-5; D may match TRBD1 or TRBD2 (5 bases each). The V and J ends lost 5 bases and 10 bases respectively, with 17 bases between them. The V gene's germline CDR1 is DFQATT and CDR2 SNEGSKA (reference sequence). The CDR3 loop spans 12 amino acids. The CDR3 coding sequence is TGCAGTGCTCCGGGACCCGGGATGAGCCAGTACTTC. It is translated as CSAPGPGMSQYF.